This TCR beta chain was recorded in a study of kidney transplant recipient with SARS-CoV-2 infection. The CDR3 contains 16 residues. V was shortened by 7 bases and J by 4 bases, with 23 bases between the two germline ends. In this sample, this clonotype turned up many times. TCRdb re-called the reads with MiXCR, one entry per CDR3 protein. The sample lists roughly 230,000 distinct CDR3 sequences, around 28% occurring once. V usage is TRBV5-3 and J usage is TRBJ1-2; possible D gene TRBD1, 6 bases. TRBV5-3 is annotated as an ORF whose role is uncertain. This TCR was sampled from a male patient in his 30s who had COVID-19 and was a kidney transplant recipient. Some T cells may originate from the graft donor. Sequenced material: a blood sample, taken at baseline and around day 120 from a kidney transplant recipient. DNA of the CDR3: TGTGCCAGACAAGGGGGAGTGGTGAGAAAGACCTATGGCTACACCTTC. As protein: CARQGGVVRKTYGYTF.